A single sample is the source of the 9 T cell receptor beta chains below, sequenced in a study of T-cell reconstitution after alpha-beta-depleted transplantation in children (dated by TCRdb to the mid-2010s). Library construction relied on PCR. The run used an Illumina HiSeq 2500. TCR libraries were prepared with molecular barcoding, using unique molecular identifiers to normalize TCRbeta repertoire quantification. The public sequencing data were trimmed at Q25 with fastp and processed into clonotypes with MiXCR by TCRdb, which kept only in-frame beta chains. Records with the same CDR3 protein are collapsed into one entry carrying the most frequent genes and DNA. This sample gives 440,000 or so distinct CDR3 sequences in total; 43% of them show up just once. 25% to 30% of the sample is held by the ten biggest clonotypes. The meaning of the sample's treatment or condition label: allogeneic hematopoietic cell transplantation with graft depleted of TCRalphabeta T cells and CD19 B cells.

The sample consisted of PBMCs, taken before TCRalphabeta/CD19-depleted stem cell transplant. All receptors derive from a girl aged 2 to 10 with aplastic anemia, due to receive a stem cell transplant.

This clonotype occurred many times. The chain links TRBV12-3 or TRBV12-4 to TRBJ2-5; 11 nucleotides align to TRBD2. J lost 4 bases, V lost 5 bases, and 12 bases had no gene match. The CDR3 totals 17 residues. The chain's CDR3 is CASSENADLAGGETQYF. The CDR3 DNA follows: TGTGCCAGCAGTGAAAATGCCGATCTAGCGGGAGGAGAGACCCAGTACTTC.

V and J are TRBV11-3 and TRBJ2-1; TRBD2 matches 10 bases. The CDR3 sequence is 15 residues long. V trimming: 5 bases; J trimming: 3 bases; junction bases outside the gene matches: 4. Germline V CDR1 and CDR2: SGHNT, YENEEA. In nucleotides, the CDR3 is TGTGCCAGCAGCATGTCTAGCGGGAGCTACAATGAGCAGTTCTTC. Amino acids: CASSMSSGSYNEQFF.

This sequence joins TRBV20-1 and TRBJ2-5, with 12 nucleotides matching TRBD2. The V gene's germline CDR1 is DFQATT and CDR2 SNEGSKA (reference sequence). V was clipped by 7 bases and J by 5 bases; unmatched bases: 8. The CDR3 length is 14 residues. CDR3 region: CSVVGLAGRETQYF. CDR3 bases: TGCAGTGTGGTCGGACTAGCGGGGAGGGAGACCCAGTACTTC.

This chain links TRBV7-9 with TRBJ1-2; TRBD1 aligns across 7 bases. Germline trimming cut 4 bases from V and 4 bases from J; bases unmatched to any gene: 3. Germline V lookup: CDR1 SEHNR, CDR2 FQNEAQ (reference sequence). This CDR3 has 13 residues. CDR3 nucleotides: TGTGCCAGCAGCTCGGGACAGTTCTATGGCTACACCTTC. It encodes CASSSGQFYGYTF.

This clonotype was picked up a small number of times. The chain is built from TRBV20-1 and TRBJ2-1, with a tentative D call TRBD1 (6 bases). The germline CDR1 and CDR2 sequences are DFQATT and SNEGSKA (reference sequence). This CDR3 contains 14 residues. V lost 5 bases, J lost 3 bases, and 14 bases lay in between. CDR3 in DNA: TGCAGTGCTGCCGGGACAAAGATCTACAATGAGCAGTTCTTC. Its protein product is CSAAGTKIYNEQFF.

This clonotype has ten or more counts. The rearrangement uses TRBV5-1 and TRBJ2-7, with 7 bases fitting TRBD2. V was clipped by 0 bases and J by 7 bases; unmatched bases: 7. The V gene's germline CDR1 is SGHRS and CDR2 YFSETQ. There are 14 residues in the CDR3. The CDR3 DNA reads TGCGCCAGCAGCTTGGCGGCTAGCGGTGGTGAGCAGTACTTC. Its protein is CASSLAASGGEQYF.

V is TRBV20-1 and J is TRBJ2-5; D is tentatively TRBD1 or TRBD2 (6 bases each). The V and J ends lost 1 base and 4 bases respectively, with 13 bases between them. Germline V gene lookup returns CDR1 DFQATT and CDR2 SNEGSKA (reference sequence). The CDR3 has 14 residues. CDR3 sequence (DNA): TGCAGTGCTAGAGTCCAGAAGGGGGGAGAGACCCAGTACTTC. It encodes CSARVQKGGETQYF.

This clonotype was counted between two and nine times. This sequence joins TRBV10-3 and TRBJ2-1, with a possible D match to TRBD1 (6 bases). V was shortened by 11 bases and J by 8 bases, with 13 bases between the two germline ends. Looked up from germline, CDR1 is ENHRY and CDR2 is SYGVKD. The CDR3 runs to 11 residues. The CDR3 spells CAARQEDEQFF. CDR3 nucleotide sequence: TGTGCCGCACGACAGGAGGATGAGCAGTTCTTC.

This clonotype was counted a few times. The chain links TRBV30 to TRBJ1-4, with 7 positions matching TRBD1. Per germline, CDR1 GTSNPN and CDR2 SVGIG (reference sequence). V lost 8 bases to trimming and J lost 8 bases; unmatched junction nucleotides: 11. The CDR3 spans 13 residues. The CDR3 sequence is CAAEGAGYEKLFF. Written as DNA, the CDR3 is TGTGCCGCGGAGGGGGCAGGTTACGAAAAACTGTTTTTT. The variable domain in full, with the rest retrieved from reference TRBV30 and TRBJ1-4, is SQTIHQWPATLVQPVGSPLSLECTVEGTSNPNLYWYRQAAGRGLQLLFYSVGIGQISSEVPQNLSASRPQDRQFILSSKKLLLSDSGFYLCAAEGAGYEKLFFGSGTQLSVL.